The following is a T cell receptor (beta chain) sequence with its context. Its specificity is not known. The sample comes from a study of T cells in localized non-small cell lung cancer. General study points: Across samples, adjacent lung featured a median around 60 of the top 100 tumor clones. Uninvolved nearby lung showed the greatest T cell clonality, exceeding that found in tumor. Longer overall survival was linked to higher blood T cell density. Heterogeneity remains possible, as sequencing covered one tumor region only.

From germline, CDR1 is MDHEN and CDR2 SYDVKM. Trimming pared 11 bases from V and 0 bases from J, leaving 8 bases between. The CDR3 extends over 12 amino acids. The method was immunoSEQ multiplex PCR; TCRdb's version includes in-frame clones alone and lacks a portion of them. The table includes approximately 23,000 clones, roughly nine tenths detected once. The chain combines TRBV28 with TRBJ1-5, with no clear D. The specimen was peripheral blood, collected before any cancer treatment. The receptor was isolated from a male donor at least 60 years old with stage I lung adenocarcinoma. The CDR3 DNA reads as TGTGCCTGCGCTTATAGCAATCAGCCCCAGCATTTT. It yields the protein CACAYSNQPQHF. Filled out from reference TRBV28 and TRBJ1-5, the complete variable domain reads DVKVTQSSRYLVKRTGEKVFLECVQDMDHENMFWYRQDPGLGLRLIYFSYDVKMKEKGDIPEGYSVSREKKERFSLILESASTNQTSMYLCACAYSNQPQHFGDGTRLSIL.